This passage covers 21 T cell receptor beta chains from one sample sequenced in a study of regulatory T cells in long-lasting Graves disease. The authors built TCR beta libraries using iRepertoire HTBI primers and Arm-PCR of CDR3 regions. A single record per CDR3 protein comes from TCRdb applying MiXCR to the multiplex PCR reads. The repertoire holds under 300,000 distinct CDR3 sequences, with 20% to 25% as singletons. Time point given: newly diagnosed GD, antithyroid drugs for less than 3 months. PBMC RNA served as the TCR library source. The source material was peripheral blood mononuclear cells (PBMCs), sampled at new diagnosis, from a patient treated with antithyroid drugs. The receptors were gathered from a female donor with Graves disease.

This clonotype was seen repeatedly, ten times or more. The V call is TRBV3-1, the J call TRBJ2-2; TRBD2 matches 7 bases. With 0 bases clipped from V and 2 bases from J, the junction kept 3 bases outside the gene matches. The CDR3 totals 16 residues. The germline CDR1 and CDR2 sequences are LGHDT and YNNKEL (reference sequence). Here the CDR3 reads CASSQEAGLNTGELFF. CDR3 DNA sequence: TGTGCCAGCAGCCAAGAAGCGGGACTCAACACCGGGGAGCTGTTTTTT.

This clonotype has just a few counts. In DNA, the CDR3 is TGCGCCAGCAGCCTGAGGAGGGGTGGGGAGACCCAGTACTTC. This translates into CASSLRRGGETQYF. The chain uses TRBV4-3 and TRBJ2-5; D is perhaps TRBD2 (6 bases). Trimming took 4 bases from V and 5 from J, leaving 14 bases between them. The germline V gene encodes CDR1 LGHNA and CDR2 YSLEER. This CDR3 contains 14 residues.

This clonotype was seen more than once but under ten times. This chain links TRBV20-1 with TRBJ2-5; 8 bases match TRBD1. Germline assignment: CDR1 DFQATT and CDR2 SNEGSKA (reference sequence). CDR3 length equals 13 residues. V shed 6 bases and J 3 bases; nucleotides not matched to a gene: 6. As DNA, the CDR3 is TGCAGTGCCCCCCAGGGGGCAGAAGAGACCCAGTACTTC. Its protein is CSAPQGAEETQYF.

V and J are TRBV5-5 and TRBJ2-2; 8 bases line up with TRBD1. Germline assignment: CDR1 SGHKS and CDR2 YYEKEE (reference sequence). CDR3 length: 16 amino acids. V was pared by 6 bases and J by 7 bases, with 14 bases of the junction left unmatched. The chain's CDR3 is CASKRDRTGYSGELFF. CDR3 nucleotide sequence: TGTGCCAGCAAACGAGACCGGACAGGGTATAGCGGGGAGCTGTTTTTT.

This clonotype was detected many times. The genes are TRBV11-2 and TRBJ2-3; 7 bases agree with TRBD1. Germline V gene lookup returns CDR1 SGHAT and CDR2 FQNNGV. The CDR3 consists of 15 residues. V dropped 3 bases and J dropped 3; count of bases not matched to a gene: 6. The CDR3 nucleotides read TGTGCCAGCAGCTTCAGGGGGTGGATTACAGATACGCAGTATTTT. Translated: CASSFRGWITDTQYF.

Ten or more counts support this clonotype. This rearrangement joins TRBV19 to TRBJ2-2, with D hard to call. Trimming shortened V by 6 bases and J by 7 bases, and 18 bases separated the two germline ends. In germline, CDR1 is LNHDA, CDR2 SQIVND (reference sequence). CDR3 length equals 15 residues. The CDR3 nucleotides are TGTGCCAGTAGACCCTTAACAGAAACGGTCGGGGAGCTGTTTTTT. As protein: CASRPLTETVGELFF.

The chain combines TRBV12-3 or TRBV12-4 with TRBJ2-7, with D tentatively TRBD2 (7 bases). The CDR3 spans 14 residues. V was trimmed by 0 bases and J by 6 bases, leaving 12 bases between them. In nucleotides, the CDR3 is TGTGCCAGCAGTTTAGCCGGGGGGCTGGTCGAGCAGTACTTC. It translates to CASSLAGGLVEQYF.

This clonotype has a count of ten or more. This chain joins TRBV7-2 and TRBJ1-1; 7 bases agree with TRBD1. The CDR3 length is 14 residues. Germline values: CDR1 SGHTA, CDR2 FQGNSA. Trimming took 5 bases from V and 1 from J; bases not matched to a gene: 4. In DNA form, the CDR3 reads TGTGCCAGCAGCCTTGGACAGGCGAACACTGAAGCTTTCTTT. It is translated as CASSLGQANTEAFF. Together with reference TRBV7-2 and TRBJ1-1, the CDR3 gives the full variable domain: GAGVSQSPSNKVTEKGKDVELRCDPISGHTALYWYRQSLGQGLEFLIYFQGNSAPDKSGLPSDRFSAERTGGSVSTLTIQRTQQEDSAVYLCASSLGQANTEAFFGQGTRLTVV.

This clonotype was detected only a few times. The chain links TRBV9 to TRBJ2-7; 10 bases map to TRBD1. Germline V gene sequence: CDR1 SGDLS, CDR2 YYNGEE. The CDR3 has 16 residues. The V gene end was trimmed by 2 bases and the J gene end by 5 bases; junction bases not matched to a gene: 10. The DNA for the CDR3 is TGTGCCAGCAGCGTTCAAGGGGACAGGGGCGAGGACGAGCAGTACTTC. It yields the protein CASSVQGDRGEDEQYF.

Of note for this clonotype: One base away lies a much larger clone, so this may be a sequencing read error. The gene calls are TRBV11-1 and TRBJ1-2; D is unclear. V dropped 4 bases and J dropped 7 bases, with 16 bases sitting between them. Germline lookup yields CDR1 SGHAT and CDR2 FQDESV (reference sequence). The CDR3 has 14 amino acids. The CDR3 DNA reads TGTGCCAGCAGCTCTCGACGGGCCTTTGGTGGCTACACCTTC. It is translated as CASSSRRAFGGYTF.

This clonotype was found once. One base separates it from a far larger clone, so it is likely a read error. The chain carries TRBV6-5 and TRBJ1-1, with TRBD1 as a possible D gene (6 bases). Germline V gene data show CDR1 as MNHEY and CDR2 as SVGAGI. The CDR3 contains 13 residues. V lost 6 bases, J lost 3 bases, and 11 bases lay in between. CDR3 residues: CASSHGQYTEAFF. The CDR3 nucleotides read TGTGCCAGCAGCCACGGACAGTACACTGAAGCTTTCTTT.

This clonotype was found many times. The J gene is TRBJ2-1, the V gene TRBV2; TRBD2 matches at 8 bases. CDR3 length: 13 amino acids. The germline gives CDR1 SNHLY, CDR2 FYNNEI. V was pared by 7 bases and J by 7 bases, with 6 bases of the junction left unmatched. CDR3 region: CASTNGRANEQFF. Here the CDR3 DNA reads TGTGCCAGCACTAACGGGAGGGCTAATGAGCAGTTCTTC.

This clonotype was seen at least ten times. V usage is TRBV5-8 and J usage is TRBJ2-1; 9 bases map to TRBD1. V shed 4 bases and J 15 bases; nucleotides not matched to a gene: 8. CDR1 and CDR2 (germline): SGHTS, YDEGEE. CDR3 length equals 12 residues. The CDR3 DNA follows: TGTGCCAGCAGCGACCGGGACAGGGTGGGGTTCTTC. Translated, it gives CASSDRDRVGFF.

On this clonotype: This may come from a read error, since a much larger clone is one base off. The chain combines TRBV27 with TRBJ2-7; no clear D. Trimming took 4 bases from V and 6 from J, leaving 10 bases between them. The germline V gene encodes CDR1 MNHEY and CDR2 SMNVEV (reference sequence). The CDR3 runs 12 residues. CDR3 sequence (DNA): TGTGCCAGCAGTTATCCTGGTACCGAGCAGTACTTC. It encodes CASSYPGTEQYF.

This clonotype was seen only a few times. CDR3 region: CASSQARAADTQYF. CDR3 nucleotide sequence: TGTGCCAGCAGCCAAGCTCGAGCTGCAGATACGCAGTATTTT. The chain links TRBV4-2 to TRBJ2-3; unclear D gene. CDR3 length: 14 residues. CDR1 and CDR2 from the germline V gene are LGHNA and YNFKEQ. Trimming shortened V by 1 base and J by 4 bases, and 9 bases separated the two germline ends.

This clonotype was seen ten or more times. This sequence joins TRBV2 and TRBJ1-1, with D possibly TRBD1 on 6 matching bases. Germline CDR1 and CDR2: SNHLY and FYNNEI. V dropped 4 bases and J dropped 0 bases, with 12 bases sitting between them. The CDR3 is 15 residues long. The CDR3, as DNA: TGTGCCAGCAGTGGCACAGGGTACATGAACACTGAAGCTTTCTTT. Amino acids: CASSGTGYMNTEAFF.

Ten or more counts support this clonotype. The chain joins TRBV6-5 to TRBJ2-1, with D uncertain. Trimming shortened V by 0 bases and J by 7 bases, and 7 bases separated the two germline ends. This CDR3 comprises 13 residues. Per the germline V gene, CDR1 is MNHEY and CDR2 is SVGAGI. CDR3 nucleotides: TGTGCCAGCAGTTACTCGACTGTGAATGAGCAGTTCTTC. This translates into CASSYSTVNEQFF.

J is TRBJ2-2 and V is TRBV20-1; D is unclear. The germline V gene has CDR1 DFQATT and CDR2 SNEGSKA (reference sequence). V lost 0 bases and J lost 1, with 9 bases in between. The CDR3 length is 15 residues. In DNA, the CDR3 is TGCAGTGCTAGAGATGACATGATGAACACCGGGGAGCTGTTTTTT. Translated: CSARDDMMNTGELFF.

About this clonotype itself: A far larger clone is only one base removed, so a read error is likely. The rearrangement links TRBV14 to TRBJ2-1; possibly TRBD1 or TRBD2 for D (5 bases each). Germline CDR1 reads SGHDN; CDR2 reads FVKESK. This CDR3 region has 12 residues. Between the trimmed V and J ends, which lost 5 bases and 15 bases, there was a span of 17 bases. The CDR3 nucleotides read TGTGCCAGCAGCTTTATCGGGGCGGATCGGTTCTTC. This gives the protein CASSFIGADRFF.

This clonotype appeared many times. The J gene is TRBJ2-3, the V gene TRBV28; 9 bases match TRBD2. Trimming at V came to 3 bases and at J to 7 bases, leaving 5 bases not matched to a gene. The CDR3 has 14 amino acids. Germline V gene lookup returns CDR1 MDHEN and CDR2 SYDVKM. DNA of the CDR3: TGTGCCAGCAGTTTGCGGGGGGGCATGAATACGCAGTATTTT. Encoded protein: CASSLRGGMNTQYF.

V usage is TRBV3-1 and J usage is TRBJ2-1; D is unresolved. Trimming removed 0 bases at V and 9 bases at J, with 3 bases between. The germline gives CDR1 LGHDT, CDR2 YNNKEL (reference sequence). The CDR3 is 11 residues long. CDR3 coding DNA: TGTGCCAGCAGCCAAGATATTGAGCAGTTCTTC. Translated, it gives CASSQDIEQFF.